This paragraph reports one T cell receptor beta chain. The data belong to a study of blood T cell repertoires in COVID-19. Background on the study: PBMCs, B-cell-depleted T cells, or T cells provided the cDNA or gDNA that made up the material.

Sequenced by immunoSEQ multiplex PCR; TCRdb stores in-frame clones only, minus some. The sample carries 100,000 or so clones, around 93% recorded once. Sequencing was carried out using peripheral blood. This sequence originates from a man over 45 with acute or convalescent COVID-19.

For the CDR3, the DNA is TGTGCCAGCAGCCCCCGCGGACAGAACCCGTTCGACACCTTC. Its protein product is CASSPRGQNPFDTF. The chain links TRBV7-9 to TRBJ1-2; D is perhaps TRBD1 (6 bases). Trimming removed 5 bases at V and 12 bases at J, with 22 bases between. Germline-derived CDR1 and CDR2 are SEHNR and FQNEAQ (reference sequence). The CDR3 consists of 14 residues.